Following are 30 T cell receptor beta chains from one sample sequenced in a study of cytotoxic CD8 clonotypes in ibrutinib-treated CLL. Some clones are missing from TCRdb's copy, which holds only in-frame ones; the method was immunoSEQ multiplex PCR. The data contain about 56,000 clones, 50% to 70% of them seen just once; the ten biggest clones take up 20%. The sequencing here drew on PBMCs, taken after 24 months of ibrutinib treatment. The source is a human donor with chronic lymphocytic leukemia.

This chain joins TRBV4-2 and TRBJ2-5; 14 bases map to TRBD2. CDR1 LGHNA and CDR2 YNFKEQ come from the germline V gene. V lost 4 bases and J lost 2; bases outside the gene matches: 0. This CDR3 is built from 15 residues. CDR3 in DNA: TGTGCCAGCAGCCGGACTAGCGGGGGGCAAGAGACCCAGTACTTC. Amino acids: CASSRTSGGQETQYF.

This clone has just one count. The CDR3 protein is CASSLQALAATDTQYF. The CDR3 DNA sequence: TGTGCCAGCTCATTGCAGGCACTAGCGGCTACAGATACGCAGTATTTT. The chain employs TRBV18 and TRBJ2-3; 8 positions match TRBD2. This CDR3 contains 16 residues. CDR1 and CDR2 (germline): KGHSH, LQKENI. V lost 5 bases, J lost 3 bases, and 10 bases stayed unmatched.

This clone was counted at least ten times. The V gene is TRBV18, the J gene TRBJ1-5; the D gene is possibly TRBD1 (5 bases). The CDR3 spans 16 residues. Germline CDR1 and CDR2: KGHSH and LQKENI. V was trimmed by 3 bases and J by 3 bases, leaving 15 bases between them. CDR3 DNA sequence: TGTGCCAGCTCACCTTCCGGGACGGTCTCCAATCAGCCCCAGCATTTT. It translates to CASSPSGTVSNQPQHF.

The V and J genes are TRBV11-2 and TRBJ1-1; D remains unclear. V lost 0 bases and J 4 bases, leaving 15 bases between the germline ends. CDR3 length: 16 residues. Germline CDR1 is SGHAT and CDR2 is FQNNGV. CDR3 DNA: TGTGCCAGCAGCTTAGATCGGAGGACCCCCGGCACTGAAGCTTTCTTT. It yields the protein CASSLDRRTPGTEAFF.

CDR3 nucleotide sequence: TGTGCCAGTAGTGTCGGACAGGGTAGGGGTCAGCCCCAGCATTTT. Translating it yields CASSVGQGRGQPQHF. The chain is built from TRBV19 and TRBJ1-5, with 8 bases matching TRBD1. The CDR3 length is 15 residues. Trimming cost V 5 bases and J 6 bases; bases outside gene matches: 9. Germline V gene lookup returns CDR1 LNHDA and CDR2 SQIVND (reference sequence). Supplemented by reference TRBV19 and TRBJ1-5, the full variable domain reads DGGITQSPKYLFRKEGQNVTLSCEQNLNHDAMYWYRQDPGQGLRLIYYSQIVNDFQKGDIAEGYSVSREKKESFPLTVTSAQKNPTAFYLCASSVGQGRGQPQHFGDGTRLSIL.

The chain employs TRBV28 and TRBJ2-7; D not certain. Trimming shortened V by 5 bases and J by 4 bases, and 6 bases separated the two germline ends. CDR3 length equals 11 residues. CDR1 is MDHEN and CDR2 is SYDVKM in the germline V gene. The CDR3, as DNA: TGTGCCAGCAGTCAAAGATACGAGCAGTACTTC. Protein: CASSQRYEQYF.

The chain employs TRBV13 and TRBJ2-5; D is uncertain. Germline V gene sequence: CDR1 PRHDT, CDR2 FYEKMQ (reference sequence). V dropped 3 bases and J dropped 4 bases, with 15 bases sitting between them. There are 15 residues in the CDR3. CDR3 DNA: TGTGCCAGCAGCTTTTCCTTGCAATCTCCAGAGACCCAGTACTTC. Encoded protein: CASSFSLQSPETQYF. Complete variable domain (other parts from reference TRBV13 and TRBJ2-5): AAGVIQSPRHLIKEKRETATLKCYPIPRHDTVYWYQQGPGQDPQFLISFYEKMQSDKGSIPDRFSAQQFSDYHSELNMSSLELGDSALYFCASSFSLQSPETQYFGPGTRLLVL.

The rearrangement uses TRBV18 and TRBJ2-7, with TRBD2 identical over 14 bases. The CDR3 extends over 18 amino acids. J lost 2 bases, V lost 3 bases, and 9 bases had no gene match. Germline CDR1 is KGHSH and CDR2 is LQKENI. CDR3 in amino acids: CASSPFAGTSGGAYEQYF. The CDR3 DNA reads TGTGCCAGCTCACCTTTCGCCGGGACTAGCGGGGGAGCCTACGAGCAGTACTTC.

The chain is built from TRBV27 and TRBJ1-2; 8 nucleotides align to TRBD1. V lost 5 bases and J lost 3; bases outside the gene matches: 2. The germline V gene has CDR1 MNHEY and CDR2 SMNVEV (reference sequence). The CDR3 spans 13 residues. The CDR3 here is CASSPDRDYGYTF. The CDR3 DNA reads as TGTGCCAGCAGTCCGGACAGGGACTATGGCTACACCTTC.

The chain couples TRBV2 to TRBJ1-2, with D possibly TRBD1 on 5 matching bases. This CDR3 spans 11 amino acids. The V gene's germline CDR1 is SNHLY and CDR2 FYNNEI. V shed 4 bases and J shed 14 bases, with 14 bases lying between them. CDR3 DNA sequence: TGTGCCAGCAGTGCTGGGACCGCTCAAACCTTC. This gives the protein CASSAGTAQTF.

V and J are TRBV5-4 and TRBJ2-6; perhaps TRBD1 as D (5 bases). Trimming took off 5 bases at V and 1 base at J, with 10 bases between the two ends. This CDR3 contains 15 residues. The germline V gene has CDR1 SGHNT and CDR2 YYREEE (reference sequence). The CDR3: CASRTSGSGANVLTF. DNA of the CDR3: TGTGCCAGCAGAACCTCAGGGTCTGGGGCCAACGTCCTGACTTTC.

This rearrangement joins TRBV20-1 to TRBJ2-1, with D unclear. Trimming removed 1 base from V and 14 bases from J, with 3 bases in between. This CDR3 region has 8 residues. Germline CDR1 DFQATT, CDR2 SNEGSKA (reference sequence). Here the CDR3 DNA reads TGCAGTGCTAGAGGGGAGTTCTTC. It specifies CSARGEFF.

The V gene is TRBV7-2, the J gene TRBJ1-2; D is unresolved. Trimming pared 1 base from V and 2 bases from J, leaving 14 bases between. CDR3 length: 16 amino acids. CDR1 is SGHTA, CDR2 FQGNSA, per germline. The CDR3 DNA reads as TGTGCCAGCAGCTTAGAGGGCCCGACACAGAACTATGGCTACACCTTC. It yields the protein CASSLEGPTQNYGYTF. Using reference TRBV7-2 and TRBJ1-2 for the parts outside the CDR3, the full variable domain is GAGVSQSPSNKVTEKGKDVELRCDPISGHTALYWYRQSLGQGLEFLIYFQGNSAPDKSGLPSDRFSAERTGGSVSTLTIQRTQQEDSAVYLCASSLEGPTQNYGYTFGSGTRLTVV.

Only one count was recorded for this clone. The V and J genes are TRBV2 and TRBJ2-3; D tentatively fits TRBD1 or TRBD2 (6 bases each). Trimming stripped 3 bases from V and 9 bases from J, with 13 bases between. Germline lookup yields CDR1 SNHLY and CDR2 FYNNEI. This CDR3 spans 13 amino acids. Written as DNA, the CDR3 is TGTGCCAGCAGTGAGTCTCCCGGGGGCACGCAGTATTTT. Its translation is CASSESPGGTQYF.

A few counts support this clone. In DNA form, the CDR3 reads TGCGCCAGCAGCTTGAAGCGGGAGGGAAACAATGAGCAGTTCTTC. This gives the protein CASSLKREGNNEQFF. V usage is TRBV5-1 and J usage is TRBJ2-1, with TRBD2 identical over 10 bases. The CDR3 is 15 amino acids. V shed 1 base and J 5 bases; nucleotides not matched to a gene: 3. The germline gives CDR1 SGHRS, CDR2 YFSETQ.

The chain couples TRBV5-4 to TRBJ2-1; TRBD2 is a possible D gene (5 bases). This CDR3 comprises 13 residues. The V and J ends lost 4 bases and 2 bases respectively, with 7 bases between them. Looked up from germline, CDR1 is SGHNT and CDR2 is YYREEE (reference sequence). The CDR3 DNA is TGTGCCAGCAGCGGGGAGACCTACAATGAGCAGTTCTTC. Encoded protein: CASSGETYNEQFF.

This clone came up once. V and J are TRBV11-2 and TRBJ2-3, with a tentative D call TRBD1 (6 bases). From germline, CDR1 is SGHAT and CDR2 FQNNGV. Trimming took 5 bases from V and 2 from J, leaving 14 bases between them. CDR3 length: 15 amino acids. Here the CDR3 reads CASSVSGQNTDTQYF. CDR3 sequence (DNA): TGTGCCAGCAGCGTATCGGGACAAAACACAGATACGCAGTATTTT.

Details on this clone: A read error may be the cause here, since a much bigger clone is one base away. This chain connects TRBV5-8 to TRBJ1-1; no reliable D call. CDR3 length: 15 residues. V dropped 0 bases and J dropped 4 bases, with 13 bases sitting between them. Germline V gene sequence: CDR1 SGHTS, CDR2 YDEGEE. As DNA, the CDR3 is TGTGCCAGCAGCTTGGGGGGTCAGAGGAGCACTGAAGCTTTCTTT. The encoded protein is CASSLGGQRSTEAFF.

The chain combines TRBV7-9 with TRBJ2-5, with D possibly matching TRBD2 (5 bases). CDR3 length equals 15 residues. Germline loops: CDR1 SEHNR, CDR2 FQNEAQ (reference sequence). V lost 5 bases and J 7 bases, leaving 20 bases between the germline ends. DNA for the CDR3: TGTGCCAGCAGCGAGTGGGTGGGAGTGGGCGTGACCCAGTACTTC. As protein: CASSEWVGVGVTQYF.

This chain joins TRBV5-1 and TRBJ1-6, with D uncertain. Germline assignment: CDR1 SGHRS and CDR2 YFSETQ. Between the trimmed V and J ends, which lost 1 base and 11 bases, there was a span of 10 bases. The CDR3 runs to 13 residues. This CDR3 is CASSLSPGAPLHF. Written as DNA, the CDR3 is TGCGCCAGCAGCTTGTCGCCCGGGGCACCCCTCCACTTT.

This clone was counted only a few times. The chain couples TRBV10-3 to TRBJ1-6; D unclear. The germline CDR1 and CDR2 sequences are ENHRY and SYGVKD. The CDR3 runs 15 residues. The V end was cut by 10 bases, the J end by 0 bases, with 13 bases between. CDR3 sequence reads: CATRKLDSYNSPLHF. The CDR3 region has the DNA TGTGCCACCCGGAAATTGGACTCCTATAATTCACCCCTCCACTTT.

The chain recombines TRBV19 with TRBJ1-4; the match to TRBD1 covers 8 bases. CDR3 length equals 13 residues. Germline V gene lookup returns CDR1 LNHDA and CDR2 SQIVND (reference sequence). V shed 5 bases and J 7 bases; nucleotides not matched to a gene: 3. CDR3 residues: CASSQGAAEKLFF. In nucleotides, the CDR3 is TGTGCCAGTAGTCAGGGGGCCGCTGAAAAACTGTTTTTT.

The CDR3 DNA reads as TGTGCCAGCAGTGAACAGGGAGTACCCACTGAAGCTTTCTTT. This codes for CASSEQGVPTEAFF. J is TRBJ1-1 and V is TRBV25-1; the D gene is possibly TRBD1 (5 bases). The V and J ends lost 2 bases and 4 bases respectively, with 11 bases between them. Germline V gives CDR1 MGHDK, CDR2 SYGVNS. The CDR3 has 14 amino acids.

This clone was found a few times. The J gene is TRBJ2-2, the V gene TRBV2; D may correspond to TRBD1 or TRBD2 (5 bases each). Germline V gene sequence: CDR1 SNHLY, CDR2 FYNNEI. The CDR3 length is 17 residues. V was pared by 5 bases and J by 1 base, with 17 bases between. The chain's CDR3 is CASSKTSAGRNTGELFF. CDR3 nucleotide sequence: TGTGCCAGCAGTAAGACCTCGGCAGGGAGGAACACCGGGGAGCTGTTTTTT.

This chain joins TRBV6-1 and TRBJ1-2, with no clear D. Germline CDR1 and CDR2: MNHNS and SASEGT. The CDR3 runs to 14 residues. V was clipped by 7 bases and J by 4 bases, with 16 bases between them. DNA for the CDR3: TGTGCCAGCACTAAGGGCAGGAGATCCTATGGCTACACCTTC. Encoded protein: CASTKGRRSYGYTF.

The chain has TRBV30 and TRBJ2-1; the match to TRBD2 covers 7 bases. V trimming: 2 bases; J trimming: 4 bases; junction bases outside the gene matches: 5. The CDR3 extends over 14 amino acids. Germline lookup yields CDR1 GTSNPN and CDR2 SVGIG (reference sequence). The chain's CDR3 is CAWSTGTMYNEQFF. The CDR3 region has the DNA TGTGCCTGGAGTACCGGGACTATGTACAATGAGCAGTTCTTC.

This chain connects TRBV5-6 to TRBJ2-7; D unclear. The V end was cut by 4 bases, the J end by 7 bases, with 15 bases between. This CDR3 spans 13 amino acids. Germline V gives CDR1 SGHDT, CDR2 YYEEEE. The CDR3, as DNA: TGTGCCAGCAGCCGGGTTTCACTAAAAGAGCAGTACTTC. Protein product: CASSRVSLKEQYF.

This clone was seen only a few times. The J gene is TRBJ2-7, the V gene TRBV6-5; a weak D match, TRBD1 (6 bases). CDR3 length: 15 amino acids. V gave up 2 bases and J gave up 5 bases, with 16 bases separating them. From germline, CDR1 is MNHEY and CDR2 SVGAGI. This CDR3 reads CASSYLGTTRDEQYF. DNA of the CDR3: TGTGCCAGCAGTTACCTCGGGACAACTCGCGACGAGCAGTACTTC.

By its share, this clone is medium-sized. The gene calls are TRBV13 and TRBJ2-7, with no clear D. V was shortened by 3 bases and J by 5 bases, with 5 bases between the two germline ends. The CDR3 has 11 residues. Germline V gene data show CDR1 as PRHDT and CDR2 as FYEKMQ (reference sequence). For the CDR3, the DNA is TGTGCCAGCAGCTTGCTCCACGAGCAGTACTTC. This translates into CASSLLHEQYF.

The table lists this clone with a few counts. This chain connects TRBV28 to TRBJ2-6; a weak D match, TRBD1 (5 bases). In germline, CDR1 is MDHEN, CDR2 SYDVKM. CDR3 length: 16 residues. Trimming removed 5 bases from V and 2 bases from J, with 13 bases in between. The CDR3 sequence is CASSAAREAGANVLTF. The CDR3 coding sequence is TGTGCCAGCAGTGCGGCCAGGGAAGCTGGGGCCAACGTCCTGACTTTC.